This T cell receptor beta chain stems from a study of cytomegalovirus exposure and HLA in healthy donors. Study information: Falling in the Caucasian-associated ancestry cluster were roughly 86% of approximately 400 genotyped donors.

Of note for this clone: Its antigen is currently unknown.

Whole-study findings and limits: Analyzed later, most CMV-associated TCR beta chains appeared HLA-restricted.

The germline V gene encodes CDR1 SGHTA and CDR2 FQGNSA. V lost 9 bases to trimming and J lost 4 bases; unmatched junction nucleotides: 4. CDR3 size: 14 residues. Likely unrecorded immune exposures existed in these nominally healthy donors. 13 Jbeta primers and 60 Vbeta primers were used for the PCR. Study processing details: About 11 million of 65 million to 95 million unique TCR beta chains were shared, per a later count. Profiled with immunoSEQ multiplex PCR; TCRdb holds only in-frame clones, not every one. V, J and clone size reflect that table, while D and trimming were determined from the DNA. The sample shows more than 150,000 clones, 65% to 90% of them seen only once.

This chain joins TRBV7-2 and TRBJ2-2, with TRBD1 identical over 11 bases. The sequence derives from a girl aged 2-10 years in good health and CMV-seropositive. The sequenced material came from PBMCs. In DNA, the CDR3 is TGTGCCAGTAGGACAGGGGGCAGCACCGGGGAGCTGTTTTTT. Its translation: CASRTGGSTGELFF.